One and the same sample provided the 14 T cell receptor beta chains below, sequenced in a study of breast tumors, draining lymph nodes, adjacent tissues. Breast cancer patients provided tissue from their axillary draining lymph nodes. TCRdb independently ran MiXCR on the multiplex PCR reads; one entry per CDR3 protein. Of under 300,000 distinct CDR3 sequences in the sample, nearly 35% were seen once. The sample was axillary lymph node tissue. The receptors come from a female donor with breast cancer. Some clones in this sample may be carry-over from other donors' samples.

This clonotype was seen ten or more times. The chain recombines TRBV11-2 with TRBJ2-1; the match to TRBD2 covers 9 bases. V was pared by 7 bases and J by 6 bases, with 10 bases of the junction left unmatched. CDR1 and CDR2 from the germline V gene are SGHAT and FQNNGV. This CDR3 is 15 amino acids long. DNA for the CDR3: TGTGCCAGCACGACGACTAGCGGAAAGGGCAATGAGCAGTTCTTC. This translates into CASTTTSGKGNEQFF.

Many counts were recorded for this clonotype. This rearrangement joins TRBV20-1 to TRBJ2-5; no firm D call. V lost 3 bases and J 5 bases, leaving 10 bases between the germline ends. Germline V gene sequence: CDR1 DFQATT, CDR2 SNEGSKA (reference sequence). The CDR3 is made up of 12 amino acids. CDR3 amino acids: CSARVPRETQYF. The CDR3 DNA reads TGCAGTGCTAGGGTTCCGCGGGAGACCCAGTACTTC.

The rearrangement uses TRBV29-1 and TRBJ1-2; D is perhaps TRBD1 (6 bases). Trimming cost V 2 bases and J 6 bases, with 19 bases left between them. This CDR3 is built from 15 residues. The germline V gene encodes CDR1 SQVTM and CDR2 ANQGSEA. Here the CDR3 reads CSVEKPVRGYDGYTF. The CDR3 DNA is TGCAGCGTTGAAAAACCGGTCAGGGGTTATGATGGCTACACCTTC.

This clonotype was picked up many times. The CDR3 coding sequence is TGTGCCAGCAGTTTTAGTCTGACTACGTACTATGGCTACACCTTC. It specifies CASSFSLTTYYGYTF. The rearrangement links TRBV6-5 to TRBJ1-2; D is unclear. The V end lost 4 bases, the J end lost 3 bases, and 15 bases lay between the germline ends. CDR3 size: 15 residues. From germline, CDR1 is MNHEY and CDR2 SVGAGI.

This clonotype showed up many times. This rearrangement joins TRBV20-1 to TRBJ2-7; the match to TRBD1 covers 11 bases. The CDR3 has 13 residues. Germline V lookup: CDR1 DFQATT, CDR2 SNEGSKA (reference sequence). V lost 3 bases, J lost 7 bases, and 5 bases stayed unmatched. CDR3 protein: CSARGTGGFEQYF. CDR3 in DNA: TGCAGTGCTAGGGGGACAGGGGGGTTTGAGCAGTACTTC.

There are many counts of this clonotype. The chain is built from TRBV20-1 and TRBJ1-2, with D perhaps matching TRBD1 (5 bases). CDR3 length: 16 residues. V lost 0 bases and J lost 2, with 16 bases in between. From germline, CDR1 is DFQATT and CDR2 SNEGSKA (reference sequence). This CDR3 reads CSARDYLRTGNYGYTF. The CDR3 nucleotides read TGCAGTGCTAGAGATTACTTGCGCACAGGCAACTATGGCTACACCTTC.

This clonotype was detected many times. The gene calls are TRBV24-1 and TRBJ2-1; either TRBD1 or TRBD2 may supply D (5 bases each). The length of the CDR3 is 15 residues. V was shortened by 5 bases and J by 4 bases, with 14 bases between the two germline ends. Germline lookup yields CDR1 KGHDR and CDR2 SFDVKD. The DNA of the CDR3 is TGTGCCACCAGTGTAGGCCGGGGCCCGTACAATGAGCAGTTCTTC. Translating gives CATSVGRGPYNEQFF.

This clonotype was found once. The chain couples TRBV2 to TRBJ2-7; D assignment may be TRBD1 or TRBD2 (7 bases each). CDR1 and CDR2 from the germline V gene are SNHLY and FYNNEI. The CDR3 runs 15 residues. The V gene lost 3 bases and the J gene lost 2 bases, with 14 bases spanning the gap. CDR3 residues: CASSDPAGQTYEQYF. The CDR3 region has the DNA TGTGCCAGCAGTGACCCAGCGGGACAGACCTACGAGCAGTACTTC.

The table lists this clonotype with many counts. CDR3 protein: CASSFPESNYGYTF. The CDR3 region has the DNA TGTGCCAGCAGCTTTCCAGAGTCTAACTATGGCTACACCTTC. The gene calls are TRBV13 and TRBJ1-2; D unclear. This CDR3 comprises 14 residues. Trimming left V 3 bases short and J 0 bases short, with 8 bases between. CDR1 and CDR2 from the germline V gene are PRHDT and FYEKMQ (reference sequence).

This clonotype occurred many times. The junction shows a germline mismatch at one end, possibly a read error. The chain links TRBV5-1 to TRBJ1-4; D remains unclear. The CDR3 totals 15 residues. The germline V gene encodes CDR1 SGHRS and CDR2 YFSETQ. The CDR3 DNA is TGCGCCAGCAGATTGGAGGCCTCCACTAATGAAAAACTGTTTTTT. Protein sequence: CASRLEASTNEKLFF.

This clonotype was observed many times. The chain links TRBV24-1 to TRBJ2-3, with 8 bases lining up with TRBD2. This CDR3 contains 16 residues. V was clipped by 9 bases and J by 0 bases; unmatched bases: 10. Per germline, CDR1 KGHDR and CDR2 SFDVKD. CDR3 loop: CATSRGGRTSTDTQYF. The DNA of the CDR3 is TGTGCCACCTCTCGGGGGGGGAGGACTAGCACAGATACGCAGTATTTT.

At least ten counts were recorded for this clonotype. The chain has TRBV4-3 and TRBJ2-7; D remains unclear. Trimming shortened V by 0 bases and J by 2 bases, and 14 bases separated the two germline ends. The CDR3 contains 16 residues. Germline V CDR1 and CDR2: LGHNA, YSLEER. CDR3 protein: CASSQDNYGLTYEQYF. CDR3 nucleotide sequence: TGCGCCAGCAGCCAAGATAATTATGGGTTAACCTACGAGCAGTACTTC.

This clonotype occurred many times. CDR3 region: CASSLESSYEQYF. Here the CDR3 DNA reads TGTGCCAGCAGCTTAGAATCCTCCTACGAGCAGTACTTC. The chain combines TRBV7-9 with TRBJ2-7; D not certain. V shed 1 base and J shed 0 bases, with 4 bases lying between them. The CDR3 has 13 amino acids. Germline lookup yields CDR1 SEHNR and CDR2 FQNEAQ (reference sequence). The full variable domain, its missing parts supplied by reference TRBV7-9 and TRBJ2-7, is DTGVSQNPRHKITKRGQNVTFRCDPISEHNRLYWYRQTLGQGPEFLTYFQNEAQLEKSRLLSDRFSAERPKGSFSTLEIQRTEQGDSAMYLCASSLESSYEQYFGPGTRLTVT.

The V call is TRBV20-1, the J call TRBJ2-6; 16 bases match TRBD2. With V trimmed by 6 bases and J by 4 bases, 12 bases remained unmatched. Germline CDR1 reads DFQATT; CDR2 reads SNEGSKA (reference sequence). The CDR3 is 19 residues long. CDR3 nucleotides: TGCAGTGCCACTACAGGGACTAGCGGGGGGGACGTGGGGGCCAACGTCCTGACTTTC. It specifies CSATTGTSGGDVGANVLTF.